These T cell receptor beta chains were read from a single sample in a study of T cell responses to AZD1222 COVID-19 vaccine. Produced via immunoSEQ multiplex PCR; TCRdb's table is partial and in-frame only. Among under 200,000 clones, 88% were seen once, and the ten largest hold around 26%. This specimen was peripheral blood, taken 28 days after the second AZD1222 dose. These receptor sequences come from an adult who received the AZD1222 COVID-19 vaccine. Both conserved end residues are part of each CDR3. Fields, in order: V gene, clone size, D gene, J gene, CDR3 DNA, CDR3 protein. D genes are given only for firm matches. Clone size is given for some rows only: seen once, a few or many times, or a class if the clone is expanded.

V: TRBV5-1; size: .; D: .; J: TRBJ2-6; DNA: TGCGCCAGCAGCTTGGCCCCAGGGAGCTCTGGGGCCAACGTCCTGACTTTC; CDR3: CASSLAPGSSGANVLTF
V: TRBV11-2; size: .; D: .; J: TRBJ2-3; DNA: TGTGCCAGCAGCTTACTCGCCGATACGCAGTATTTT; CDR3: CASSLLADTQYF
V: TRBV4-2; size: .; D: .; J: TRBJ1-2; DNA: TGTGCCAGCAGCCTCTCGGGAGGGATTACTAACTATGGCTACACCTTC; CDR3: CASSLSGGITNYGYTF
V: TRBV7-2; size: .; D: .; J: TRBJ2-4; DNA: TGTGCCAGCAGCCTCGACAGCAGCAAAAACATTCAGTACTTC; CDR3: CASSLDSSKNIQYF
V: TRBV5-8; size: .; D: .; J: TRBJ2-5; DNA: TGTGCCAGCAGCTTGATCCAGGGAAGAGAGACCCAGTACTTC; CDR3: CASSLIQGRETQYF
V: TRBV3-1/TRBV3-2; size: .; D: .; J: TRBJ2-7; DNA: TGTGCCAGCAGCCATAACATTCTATACGAGCAGTACTTC; CDR3: CASSHNILYEQYF
V: TRBV5-1; size: once; D: .; J: TRBJ2-7; DNA: TGCGCCAGCAGCTTAACAGGGTTTTACGAGCAGTACTTC; CDR3: CASSLTGFYEQYF
V: TRBV18; size: .; D: TRBD2; J: TRBJ2-3; DNA: TGTGCCAGCTCACCTCCACGGACTAGCGGGAGAACAGATACGCAGTATTTT; CDR3: CASSPPRTSGRTDTQYF
V: TRBV10-3; size: .; D: .; J: TRBJ2-1; DNA: TGTGCCATCAGTTACTCCGGGACGGAGACCTACAATGAGCAGTTCTTC; CDR3: CAISYSGTETYNEQFF
V: TRBV27; size: .; D: .; J: TRBJ2-7; DNA: TGTGCCAGCAGTTTTTCAGGAAGCAGCTCCTACGAGCAGTACTTC; CDR3: CASSFSGSSSYEQYF
V: TRBV6-2/TRBV6-3; size: .; D: TRBD2; J: TRBJ2-7; DNA: TGTGCCAGCAGTCCCCGGACTAGCGGGAGTATGGGGCGGGACCACGAGCAGTACTTC; CDR3: CASSPRTSGSMGRDHEQYF
V: TRBV2; size: .; D: .; J: TRBJ2-2; DNA: TGTGCCAGCAGACCCGACAGGCCGACCGGGGAGCTGTTTTTT; CDR3: CASRPDRPTGELFF
V: TRBV7-9; size: once; D: .; J: TRBJ2-5; DNA: TGTGCCAGCAGCTTACGGGGCTGGGGGTCGTACCAAGAGACCCAGTACTTC; CDR3: CASSLRGWGSYQETQYF
V: TRBV27; size: .; D: .; J: TRBJ2-5; DNA: TGTGCCAGTCGGAGGAGCCACTTCGAAGAGACCCAGTACTTC; CDR3: CASRRSHFEETQYF
V: TRBV28; size: once; D: .; J: TRBJ2-4; DNA: TGTGCCAGCTCTCGGGGGACAAACATTCAGTACTTC; CDR3: CASSRGTNIQYF
V: TRBV28; size: .; D: TRBD2; J: TRBJ2-3; DNA: TGTGCCAGCAGTTTGGCGGGAGCGATAGATACGCAGTATTTT; CDR3: CASSLAGAIDTQYF
V: TRBV4-3; size: few; D: .; J: TRBJ1-1; DNA: TGCGCCAGCAGCCAGGGTTGGGGCACTGAAGCTTTCTTT; CDR3: CASSQGWGTEAFF
V: TRBV7-8; size: .; D: TRBD1; J: TRBJ1-1; DNA: TGTGCCAGCAGCAGTCAGGGGGCGGGGACTGAAGCTTTCTTT; CDR3: CASSSQGAGTEAFF
V: TRBV5-5; size: once; D: .; J: TRBJ1-4; DNA: TGTGCCAGCAGCTTGGTTCATATGGGAATCTCGATTGAAAAACTGTTTTTT; CDR3: CASSLVHMGISIEKLFF
V: TRBV10-2; size: once; D: TRBD2; J: TRBJ2-1; DNA: TGCGCCAGCACTTCCCTCCCTAGCGGGAGTTGGAATGAGCAGTTCTTC; CDR3: CASTSLPSGSWNEQFF
V: TRBV6-2/TRBV6-3; size: .; D: .; J: TRBJ1-5; DNA: TGTGCCAGCAGTTACTCCCCCGGAACCGTCAATCAGCCCCAGCATTTT; CDR3: CASSYSPGTVNQPQHF
V: TRBV7-9; size: .; D: .; J: TRBJ2-1; DNA: TGTGCCAGCAGCTTAGCCCGGGCGACTAGGGACAATGAGCAGTTCTTC; CDR3: CASSLARATRDNEQFF
V: TRBV24-1; size: .; D: .; J: TRBJ2-7; DNA: TGTGCCACCGGCCCGTGGGAGCAGTACTTC; CDR3: CATGPWEQYF
V: TRBV7-2; size: .; D: .; J: TRBJ1-4; DNA: TGTGCCAGCAGGTGGGTCCAGGGGAGCGAAAAACTGTTTTTT; CDR3: CASRWVQGSEKLFF
V: TRBV3-1/TRBV3-2; size: .; D: TRBD1; J: TRBJ1-6; DNA: TGTGCCAGCAGCCGACAGGGTGCAGGGTCCTATAATTCACCCCTCCACTTT; CDR3: CASSRQGAGSYNSPLHF
V: TRBV5-4; size: .; D: TRBD2; J: TRBJ2-1; DNA: TGTGCCAGCAGCTCTTTCGTGACTAGCGGGAGCTATGAGCAGTTCTTC; CDR3: CASSSFVTSGSYEQFF
V: TRBV9; size: .; D: .; J: TRBJ1-2; DNA: TGTGCCAGCAGCGTAGGGCTCAGTGGGGCTAACTATGGCTACACCTTC; CDR3: CASSVGLSGANYGYTF
V: TRBV5-4; size: .; D: .; J: TRBJ2-3; DNA: TGTGCCAGCAGCTTTAGGGTCCCAAGCGATCCAGATACGCAGTATTTT; CDR3: CASSFRVPSDPDTQYF
V: TRBV7-3; size: .; D: TRBD2; J: TRBJ2-1; DNA: TGTGCCACCCGTGAGGGGAGGGACAATGAGCAGTTCTTC; CDR3: CATREGRDNEQFF
V: TRBV28; size: .; D: TRBD2; J: TRBJ2-1; DNA: TGTGCCAGCAGGGGACGGACTAGCGGTTCCTACAATGAGCAGTTCTTC; CDR3: CASRGRTSGSYNEQFF
V: TRBV7-9; size: once; D: .; J: TRBJ2-3; DNA: TGTGCCAGCAGCCAAGAGAAGTTCACAGATACGCAGTATTTT; CDR3: CASSQEKFTDTQYF
V: TRBV2; size: .; D: TRBD1; J: TRBJ1-5; DNA: TGTGCCAGCAGGTGGGACAGGGGGCCTTATAGCAATCAGCCCCAGCATTTT; CDR3: CASRWDRGPYSNQPQHF
V: TRBV24-1; size: .; D: .; J: TRBJ2-7; DNA: TGTGCCACCAGTGAGACCGGTAATCGGCAGTACTTC; CDR3: CATSETGNRQYF
V: TRBV27; size: .; D: TRBD1; J: TRBJ2-7; DNA: TGTGCCAGCAGCCAACAGGGGGGAAACTACGAGCAGTACTTC; CDR3: CASSQQGGNYEQYF
V: TRBV3-1/TRBV3-2; size: .; D: .; J: TRBJ1-5; DNA: TGTGCCAGCAGCCAAGAGGTCGGGGAAGGCAATCAGCCCCAGCATTTT; CDR3: CASSQEVGEGNQPQHF
V: TRBV27; size: .; D: .; J: TRBJ2-7; DNA: TGTGCCACCAAAGGAGCAGGGGCTTACGAGCAGTACTTC; CDR3: CATKGAGAYEQYF
V: TRBV27; size: .; D: .; J: TRBJ1-1; DNA: TGTGCCAGCAGTACGGCCCGGAGGTCGCTCACTGAAGCTTTCTTT; CDR3: CASSTARRSLTEAFF
V: TRBV9; size: .; D: .; J: TRBJ2-2; DNA: TGTGCCAGCAGCGTATTAACCCGCCCCTCCACCGGGGAGCTGTTTTTT; CDR3: CASSVLTRPSTGELFF
V: TRBV6-5; size: .; D: .; J: TRBJ2-5; DNA: TGTGCCACCCACCCCCAGGGGAGAGAGACCCAGTACTTC; CDR3: CATHPQGRETQYF
V: TRBV24-1; size: .; D: .; J: TRBJ2-6; DNA: TGTGCCACCAGTGATTCTGGAGGACAGTACTCTGGGGCCAACGTCCTGACTTTC; CDR3: CATSDSGGQYSGANVLTF
V: TRBV4-3; size: .; D: .; J: TRBJ1-1; DNA: TGCGCCAGCAGCCCAGGAGGAACTGAAGCTTTCTTT; CDR3: CASSPGGTEAFF
V: TRBV18; size: .; D: .; J: TRBJ2-1; DNA: TGTGCCAGCTCACCACTTGACGGATACAATGAGCAGTTCTTC; CDR3: CASSPLDGYNEQFF
V: TRBV6-4; size: .; D: TRBD1; J: TRBJ1-2; DNA: TGTGCCAGCCCCCCGGACAGGGAGTGGGTCTATGGCTACACCTTC; CDR3: CASPPDREWVYGYTF
V: TRBV28; size: .; D: .; J: TRBJ2-7; DNA: TGTGCCAGCAGTTTAGATCTCCCGACCTACGAGCAGTACTTC; CDR3: CASSLDLPTYEQYF
V: TRBV28; size: .; D: .; J: TRBJ2-7; DNA: TGTGCCAGCAGTTTACGGTCAGGGCACGAGCAGTACTTC; CDR3: CASSLRSGHEQYF
V: TRBV13; size: .; D: .; J: TRBJ2-3; DNA: TGTGCCAGCAGCTTAGAGGTGCAGCGGGTCACAGATACGCAGTATTTT; CDR3: CASSLEVQRVTDTQYF
V: TRBV28; size: once; D: .; J: TRBJ1-1; DNA: TGTGCCAGCAGCATCGCGGGGGCCACACGGACGAACACTGAAGCTTTCTTT; CDR3: CASSIAGATRTNTEAFF
V: TRBV7-9; size: .; D: TRBD1; J: TRBJ2-2; DNA: TGTGCCAGCAGCTCGGCCGGGACAGGGTACACCGGGGAGCTGTTTTTT; CDR3: CASSSAGTGYTGELFF
V: TRBV5-4; size: .; D: .; J: TRBJ2-7; DNA: TGTGCCAGCAGCCATCCCCACACGTGGGAGCAGTACTTC; CDR3: CASSHPHTWEQYF
V: TRBV9; size: once; D: TRBD2; J: TRBJ2-1; DNA: TGTGCCAGCAGCGTAGGGGAGGGCACCTACAATGAGCAGTTCTTC; CDR3: CASSVGEGTYNEQFF
V: TRBV12-3/TRBV12-4; size: .; D: .; J: TRBJ2-7; DNA: TGTGCCAGCAGTCCCGAACGGGGCAACGAGCAGTACTTC; CDR3: CASSPERGNEQYF